The entry that follows covers one T cell receptor (beta chain) sequence. The CDR3 has 15 amino acids. V gave up 6 bases and J gave up 4 bases, with 15 bases separating them. In germline, CDR1 is LGHNT, CDR2 FRNRAP. The entry originates in a study of blood T cell repertoires in COVID-19. About the research overall: The study drew acute and convalescent COVID-19 samples from the United States, Italy and Spain.

How the authors handled the data: Estimation of nucleated cell counts was performed using reference gene primer amplification. Clones were sequenced by immunoSEQ multiplex PCR, and TCRdb holds only the in-frame ones, with some missing. That table is the source of V, J and clone size, and D and trimming were worked out from the DNA. The sample has around 230,000 clones, about 86% seen once. The V call is TRBV12-5, the J call TRBJ2-2; possibly TRBD2 for D (6 bases). This clonotype was obtained from a woman aged 45-60 years with acute or convalescent COVID-19. Sequencing was performed on peripheral blood. CDR3 nucleotide sequence: TGTGCTAGTGGCGCCGGGACTGGCGTCACCGGGGAGCTGTTTTTT. Protein: CASGAGTGVTGELFF.